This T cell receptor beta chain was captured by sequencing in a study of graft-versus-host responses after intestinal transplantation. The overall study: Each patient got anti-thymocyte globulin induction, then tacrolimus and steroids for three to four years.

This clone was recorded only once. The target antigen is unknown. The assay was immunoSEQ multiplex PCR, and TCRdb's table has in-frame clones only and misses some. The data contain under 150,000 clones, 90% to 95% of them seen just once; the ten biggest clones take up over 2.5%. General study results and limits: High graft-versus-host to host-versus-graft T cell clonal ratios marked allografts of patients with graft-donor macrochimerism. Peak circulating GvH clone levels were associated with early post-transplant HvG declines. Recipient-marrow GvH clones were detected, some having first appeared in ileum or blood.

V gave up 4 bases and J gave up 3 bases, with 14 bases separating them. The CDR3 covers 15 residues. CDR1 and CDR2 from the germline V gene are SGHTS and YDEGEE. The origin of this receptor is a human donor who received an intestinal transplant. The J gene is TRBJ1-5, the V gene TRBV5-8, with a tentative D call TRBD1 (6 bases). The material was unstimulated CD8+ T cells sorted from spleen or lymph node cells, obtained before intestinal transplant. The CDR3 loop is CASSPGTGLNQPQHF. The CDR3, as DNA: TGTGCCAGCAGCCCGGGAACAGGGCTCAATCAGCCCCAGCATTTT. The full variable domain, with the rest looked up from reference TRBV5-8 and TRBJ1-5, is EAGVTQSPTHLIKTRGQQATLRCSPISGHTSVYWYQQALGLGLQFLLWYDEGEERNRGNFPPRFSGRQFPNYSSELNVNALELEDSALYLCASSPGTGLNQPQHFGDGTRLSIL.